Shown below are 5 T cell receptor beta chains from a single sample sequenced in a study of blood T cell repertoires in COVID-19. Measured with immunoSEQ multiplex PCR; TCRdb has only the in-frame clones, and not every one. The table includes about 140,000 clones, roughly 85% detected once. The specimen was peripheral blood. These receptors all stem from a middle-aged man with acute or convalescent COVID-19.

This clone was seen once. This chain joins TRBV6-5 and TRBJ1-1; D perhaps matches TRBD1 (6 bases). CDR3 length: 13 amino acids. Germline V CDR1 and CDR2: MNHEY, SVGAGI. Trimming shortened V by 6 bases and J by 1 base, and 9 bases separated the two germline ends. The CDR3 sequence: CASRTRGNTEAFF. In nucleotides, the CDR3 is TGTGCCAGCAGAACCAGGGGGAACACTGAAGCTTTCTTT.

This sequence joins TRBV28 and TRBJ2-1, with 12 bases aligning to TRBD2. Germline CDR1 is MDHEN and CDR2 is SYDVKM. CDR3 length: 18 amino acids. The trim removed 8 bases at V and 7 bases at J, leaving 18 bases unmatched. The CDR3 sequence is CASSSPPTSGRLGNEQFF. The CDR3 DNA reads TGTGCCAGCTCAAGCCCCCCTACTAGCGGGAGGTTAGGGAATGAGCAGTTCTTC.

This rearrangement joins TRBV6-6 to TRBJ2-7; the match to TRBD1 covers 9 bases. This CDR3 is 15 amino acids long. V shed 5 bases and J 2 bases; nucleotides not matched to a gene: 7. CDR1 and CDR2 (germline): MNHNY, SVGAGI (reference sequence). The CDR3 region is CASSEYRDRAYEQYF. CDR3 bases: TGTGCCAGCAGTGAGTACCGGGACAGGGCCTACGAGCAGTACTTC.

The rearrangement links TRBV3-1 (or the pseudogene TRBV3-2) to TRBJ1-3; D may be TRBD1 (6 bases). CDR3 size: 12 residues. Germline CDR1 is LGHDT and CDR2 is YNNKEL (reference sequence). Trimming cost V 4 bases and J 14 bases, with 15 bases left between them. As DNA, the CDR3 is TGTGCCAGCAGCCGTAGTCAGGGGTATCTATATTTT. Its translation is CASSRSQGYLYF.

The chain has TRBV7-2 and TRBJ1-4; 7 bases are shared with TRBD1. The germline V gene has CDR1 SGHTA and CDR2 FQGNSA. CDR3 length: 14 residues. The V gene end was trimmed by 2 bases and the J gene end by 7 bases; junction bases not matched to a gene: 4. The CDR3 protein is CASSLQGVREKLFF. The DNA of the CDR3 is TGTGCCAGCAGCTTACAGGGGGTTCGTGAAAAACTGTTTTTT.